These 3 T cell receptor beta chains share one sample of origin, sequenced in a study of tumor-infiltrating lymphocytes in oesophageal squamous cell carcinoma. TCRdb reanalysed the PCR reads using MiXCR and keeps one entry per CDR3 protein. The sample comprises about 13,000 distinct CDR3 sequences, roughly half of which are singletons, and 9.5% to 13% rests with the top ten. Sequenced input: blood. These receptors were taken from a female donor with esophageal squamous cell carcinoma.

V is TRBV11-2 and J is TRBJ2-2; D is unclear. The CDR3 sequence is 13 residues long. V lost 2 bases and J 3 bases, leaving 4 bases between the germline ends. The germline V gene has CDR1 SGHAT and CDR2 FQNNGV. The CDR3, as DNA: TGTGCCAGCAGCTTAAGGGACACCGGGGAGCTGTTTTTT. This translates into CASSLRDTGELFF.

At least ten counts were recorded for this clonotype. The chain has TRBV2 and TRBJ2-2; 9 nucleotides agree with TRBD2. CDR3 length: 16 residues. Germline lookup yields CDR1 SNHLY and CDR2 FYNNEI. J was trimmed by 4 bases and V by 6 bases; bases with no gene match: 9. DNA of the CDR3: TGTGCCAGCAGATACACTAGCGGGCTTGTCACCGGGGAGCTGTTTTTT. It is translated as CASRYTSGLVTGELFF. Supplemented by reference TRBV2 and TRBJ2-2, the full variable domain reads EPEVTQTPSHQVTQMGQEVILRCVPISNHLYFYWYRQILGQKVEFLVSFYNNEISEKSEIFDDQFSVERPDGSNFTLKIRSTKLEDSAMYFCASRYTSGLVTGELFFGEGSRLTVL.

The chain couples TRBV7-3 to TRBJ2-5, with D possibly matching TRBD2 (7 bases). This CDR3 has 13 amino acids. V was pared by 5 bases and J by 5 bases, with 12 bases between. Germline CDR1 SGHTA, CDR2 FQGTGA. The CDR3 loop is CASSPGGPETQYF. CDR3 sequence (DNA): TGTGCCAGCAGCCCGGGGGGCCCGGAGACCCAGTACTTC. Drawing the rest from reference TRBV7-3 and TRBJ2-5, the complete variable domain is GAGVSQTPSNKVTEKGKYVELRCDPISGHTALYWYRQSLGQGPEFLIYFQGTGAADDSGLPNDRFFAVRPEGSVSTLKIQRTERGDSAVYLCASSPGGPETQYFGPGTRLLVL.